This T cell receptor beta chain was captured in a study of blood T cell repertoires in COVID-19. Across the whole study: The cDNA or gDNA used as material had been derived from T cells, B-cell-depleted T cells, or PBMCs.

V was clipped by 8 bases and J by 5 bases; unmatched bases: 10. Looked up from germline, CDR1 is LNHDA and CDR2 is SQIVND (reference sequence). The CDR3 covers 15 residues. The authors' processing: From reference gene primer amplification, estimates of nucleated cell counts were derived. The assay was immunoSEQ multiplex PCR, and TCRdb's table has in-frame clones only and misses some. V, J and clone size are those of that table, while D and trimming were read from the DNA. The repertoire has tens of thousands of clones, more than 85% of them found once; the top ten carry roughly 9.7%. The chain joins TRBV19 to TRBJ2-2; 8 bases match TRBD1. The sequenced sample consisted of peripheral blood. The clonotype was recovered from a woman over 75 with acute or convalescent COVID-19. In DNA, the CDR3 is TGTGCCAGTGATTCGACAGGGGTGGGTACCGGGGAGCTGTTTTTT. Protein sequence: CASDSTGVGTGELFF. The complete variable domain, with remaining parts taken from reference TRBV19 and TRBJ2-2, reads DGGITQSPKYLFRKEGQNVTLSCEQNLNHDAMYWYRQDPGQGLRLIYYSQIVNDFQKGDIAEGYSVSREKKESFPLTVTSAQKNPTAFYLCASDSTGVGTGELFFGEGSRLTVL.